The rows below give T cell receptor beta chains drawn from one sample of a study of blood T cell repertoires in COVID-19. Profiled with immunoSEQ multiplex PCR; TCRdb holds only in-frame clones, not every one. The table lists approximately 440,000 clones, roughly 88% of them singletons. Material for sequencing was PBMCs or T cells enriched from blood (not recorded which). All receptors come from a man aged 18 to 35 who had recovered from COVID-19. Each CDR3 is given with its conserved first and last residue. The D gene is left open where the match is weak. Some rows mark clone size as missing; the rest say once, few, many or name a class of expanded clone.

TRBJ1-2	.	TRBV11-2	.	TGTGCCAGCAGCTTAGATGGGGGGAGTGACACCTTC	CASSLDGGSDTF
TRBJ2-2	.	TRBV28	.	TGTGCCAGCAGAATCCAGGGGTCCGGGGAGCTGTTTTTT	CASRIQGSGELFF
TRBJ1-1	.	TRBV7-6	.	TGTGCCAGCACCCCCGTGCGGGGTCTCACTGAAGCTTTCTTT	CASTPVRGLTEAFF
TRBJ1-4	.	TRBV2	.	TGTGCCAGCAGAACTCAGGGGTTTAATGAAAAACTGTTTTTT	CASRTQGFNEKLFF
TRBJ2-3	.	TRBV7-8	.	TGTGCCAGCAGCTTAGGCCAGGGTGAAGCAGATACGCAGTATTTT	CASSLGQGEADTQYF
TRBJ1-1	.	TRBV5-6	once	TGTGCCAGCAGCTTGGCTTCTGCTGAAGCTTTCTTT	CASSLASAEAFF
TRBJ2-7	TRBD1	TRBV6-5	.	TGTGCCAGCAGTATGGACAGGGCGTTCTACGAGCAGTACTTC	CASSMDRAFYEQYF
TRBJ1-1	TRBD1	TRBV7-2	.	TGTGCCAGCAGCTTTACGACAGGGTTTGAAGCTTTCTTT	CASSFTTGFEAFF
TRBJ2-7	.	TRBV6-2/TRBV6-3	.	TGTGCCAGCAGTTACGTCGGCTACGAGCAGTACTTC	CASSYVGYEQYF
TRBJ2-1	TRBD1	TRBV10-2	.	TGCGCCAGCAGAAACACGGACAGGGGTTTTCTCAATGAGCAGTTCTTC	CASRNTDRGFLNEQFF
TRBJ2-7	TRBD2	TRBV19	.	TGTGCCAGTAGTATTGGACTAGCGGTTTCCTACGAGCAGTACTTC	CASSIGLAVSYEQYF
TRBJ2-1	TRBD1	TRBV5-1	.	TGCGCCAGCAGCGTCTCCCCGGGACAGCACAATGAGCAGTTCTTC	CASSVSPGQHNEQFF
TRBJ1-5	.	TRBV3-1/TRBV3-2	.	TGTGCCAGCAGCCAAGGGACGGGGAATCAGCCCCAGCATTTT	CASSQGTGNQPQHF
TRBJ2-1	TRBD2	TRBV2	few	TGTGCCAGCAGATTGACTAGCGGGAAGAGTGAGCAGTTCTTC	CASRLTSGKSEQFF
TRBJ2-7	.	TRBV30	.	TGTGCCTGGAGTACTAGCTCCTACGAGCAGTACTTC	CAWSTSSYEQYF
TRBJ1-1	.	TRBV7-3	once	TGTGCCAGCAGCGAAGCAGGGTGGGGAACTGAAGCTTTCTTT	CASSEAGWGTEAFF
TRBJ1-5	.	TRBV27	.	TGTGCCAGCAGTTTATTCTACAATCAGCCCCAGCATTTT	CASSLFYNQPQHF
TRBJ2-7	TRBD2	TRBV27	.	TGTGCCAGCAGTCGCTATAGCGGGAGTACCTACGAGCAGTACTTC	CASSRYSGSTYEQYF
TRBJ2-7	.	TRBV6-4	.	TGTGCCACCAGAGTGGGGCGGCTCTACGAGCAGTACTTC	CATRVGRLYEQYF
TRBJ1-1	.	TRBV5-1	.	TGCGCCAGCAGCTTGGCGGCAGGTTTGAACACTGAAGCTTTCTTT	CASSLAAGLNTEAFF
TRBJ2-7	.	TRBV9	.	TGTGCCAGCAGCGGGGGACTTTCCTACGAGCAGTACTTC	CASSGGLSYEQYF
TRBJ1-1	.	TRBV2	.	TGTGCCAGCAAGCGGGATCAGCTGAACACTGAAGCTTTCTTT	CASKRDQLNTEAFF
TRBJ2-3	TRBD2	TRBV7-8	.	TGTGCCAGCAGCCCGGGGACTAGGGACACAGATACGCAGTATTTT	CASSPGTRDTDTQYF
TRBJ1-6	.	TRBV7-9	.	TGTGCCAGCAGCTCGGTGGAGCGACAGGATAATTCACCCCTCCACTTT	CASSSVERQDNSPLHF
TRBJ2-4	TRBD1	TRBV2	.	TGTGCCAGCCGCCGACAGGGGGCAGCCAAAAACATTCAGTACTTC	CASRRQGAAKNIQYF
TRBJ2-5	.	TRBV11-2	few	TGTGCCAGCAAAAGCCTCCGCCGATGGCGGGGGCGGCAAGAGACCCAGTACTTC	CASKSLRRWRGRQETQYF
TRBJ1-4	TRBD1	TRBV5-6	.	TGTGCCAGCAGCTCGGGACAGGGATGGGCAAATGAAAAACTGTTTTTT	CASSSGQGWANEKLFF
TRBJ1-1	.	TRBV2	.	TGTGCCAGCAGTGCATGGGCTCGTCGGACTGAAGCTTTCTTT	CASSAWARRTEAFF
TRBJ1-1	.	TRBV30	.	TGTGCCTGGGTGGGGGTCGGACAGAAGGAAGCTTTCTTT	CAWVGVGQKEAFF
TRBJ1-1	.	TRBV6-6	.	TGTGCCAGCAGTTACCTTGACACAACTGAAGCTTTCTTT	CASSYLDTTEAFF
TRBJ1-6	TRBD1	TRBV5-1	.	TGCGCCAGCAGCCCGGACAGGCCTAATTCACCCCTCCACTTT	CASSPDRPNSPLHF
TRBJ2-1	.	TRBV5-4	.	TGTGCCAGCAGGAATTTTCTAGCCCCCTACAATGAGCAGTTCTTC	CASRNFLAPYNEQFF
TRBJ2-6	.	TRBV7-3	.	TGTGCCAGCAGCTTAACGAGCGGGGCCAACGTCCTGACTTTC	CASSLTSGANVLTF
TRBJ2-7	.	TRBV28	.	TGTGCCAGTCGAAAAGAGAGATACGAGCAGTACTTC	CASRKERYEQYF
TRBJ1-5	TRBD1	TRBV5-1	.	TGCGCCAGCAGCTTGGCGGGACAGGGAAATCAGCCCCAGCATTTT	CASSLAGQGNQPQHF
TRBJ2-5	TRBD2	TRBV29-1	.	TGCAGCGTTCTAGCGGGGCAAGAGACCCAGTACTTC	CSVLAGQETQYF
TRBJ2-7	TRBD2	TRBV7-2	.	TGTGCCAGCAGTTTACTAGCGGGCTCCTTCGAGCAGTACTTC	CASSLLAGSFEQYF
TRBJ1-6	TRBD1	TRBV10-1	.	TGCGCCAGCAGTGACGGGACAGGGAATTCACCCCTCCACTTT	CASSDGTGNSPLHF
TRBJ2-3	TRBD2	TRBV6-6	once	TGTGCCGGGGCGGGAGATCTTGAAGATACGCAGTATTTT	CAGAGDLEDTQYF
TRBJ2-7	TRBD2	TRBV29-1	.	TGCAGCGTGGAAGCCGGGACTAGCGGGAGATACGAGCAGTACTTC	CSVEAGTSGRYEQYF
TRBJ1-3	.	TRBV3-1/TRBV3-2	.	TGTGCCAGCAGCCTACTTACAGGTTGGGACTCTGGAAACACCATATATTTT	CASSLLTGWDSGNTIYF
TRBJ2-7	TRBD2	TRBV15	.	TGTGCCACCAGCAGAGATCGTCTAGCGGGGGCCCACGAGCAGTACTTC	CATSRDRLAGAHEQYF
TRBJ2-3	TRBD2	TRBV4-2	once	TGTGCCAGCAGCCCGAGACTAGCGGGGGGTTCAGATACGCAGTATTTT	CASSPRLAGGSDTQYF
TRBJ2-7	TRBD2	TRBV5-1	.	TGCGCCAGCAGCTTAAGCGGGGTCTCCTACGAGCAGTACTTC	CASSLSGVSYEQYF
TRBJ2-1	TRBD2	TRBV7-8	.	TGTGCCAGCAGCTTAGTAGGACTAGCCGGGAATGAGCAGTTCTTC	CASSLVGLAGNEQFF
TRBJ2-7	.	TRBV27	.	TGTGCCAGCAGATTGGGACTGAAGCAGTACTTC	CASRLGLKQYF
TRBJ1-2	.	TRBV29-1	.	TGCAGCGTTGACGCCCTGGGTGAGGAAGAACGGGGCTACACCTTC	CSVDALGEEERGYTF
TRBJ2-1	TRBD2	TRBV29-1	.	TGCAGCGTTGAAGATCGGACCGGGACTAACACCAATGAGCAGTTCTTC	CSVEDRTGTNTNEQFF
TRBJ2-2	.	TRBV27	.	TGTGCCAGCACAGGGTCCCCCGGGGAGCTGTTTTTT	CASTGSPGELFF
TRBJ2-7	.	TRBV4-1	few	TGCGCCAGCAGCCAAGTGGCAGGAACCTACGAGCAGTACTTC	CASSQVAGTYEQYF
TRBJ1-4	TRBD1	TRBV28	once	TGTGCCAGCAGTGAGACAGGGGTGAATGAAAAACTGTTTTTT	CASSETGVNEKLFF
TRBJ1-6	.	TRBV7-9	.	TGTGCCAGCAGCTATCGGACAATGGGGACTTCGAGGGATTCACCCCTCCACTTT	CASSYRTMGTSRDSPLHF
TRBJ1-2	.	TRBV2	.	TGTGCCAGCAGGGGGAGAGGCTACACCTTC	CASRGRGYTF
TRBJ1-4	.	TRBV3-1/TRBV3-2	.	TGTGCCAGCAGCCAAGCTGTGGGGGCTCGGGAAAAACTGTTTTTT	CASSQAVGAREKLFF
TRBJ2-3	TRBD2	TRBV15	.	TGTGCCACCAGCAGACCGGGACTAGCGACAGATACGCAGTATTTT	CATSRPGLATDTQYF
TRBJ2-4	.	TRBV27	.	TGTGCCAGCAGTTTACAGGGTTTGAGCAAAAACATTCAGTACTTC	CASSLQGLSKNIQYF
TRBJ2-5	TRBD2	TRBV10-3	.	TGTGCCATCAGTGGAGGGACTAGCGGACAAGAGACCCAGTACTTC	CAISGGTSGQETQYF
TRBJ2-1	.	TRBV27	.	TGTGCCAGCAGCCGCTACAGTGATGAGCAGTTCTTC	CASSRYSDEQFF
TRBJ1-1	.	TRBV5-1	.	TGCGCCAGCAGCTTCGGGAACACTGAAGCTTTCTTT	CASSFGNTEAFF